These 28 T cell receptor beta chains came from one sample sequenced in a study of blood T cell repertoires in COVID-19 (dated by TCRdb to about 2020). Library method: the immunoSEQ multiplex PCR assay. TCRdb obtained this table from immuneACCESS and retained in-frame rearrangements with V and J assigned. These tables miss some clones; where compared with another copy, unresolved V genes account for less than half of the shortfall, and the remainder is unexplained. The sample table shows 200,000 to 300,000 clones, and 87% are seen once. 1.5% of the sample rests with the top ten. The sequencing input was peripheral blood. The receptor source for this set is a middle-aged woman who had recovered from COVID-19.

The J gene is TRBJ2-2, the V gene TRBV29-1; D unresolved. The CDR3 runs to 14 residues. CDR1 and CDR2 from the germline V gene are SQVTM and ANQGSEA. V dropped 4 bases and J dropped 0 bases, with 9 bases sitting between them. The chain's CDR3 is CSVVSSPNTGELFF. Here the CDR3 DNA reads TGCAGCGTTGTTAGCAGCCCGAACACCGGGGAGCTGTTTTTT.

This chain links TRBV5-1 with TRBJ2-1; D may be TRBD2 (5 bases). V lost 7 bases, J lost 0 bases, and 17 bases lay in between. The length of the CDR3 is 16 residues. Germline values: CDR1 SGHRS, CDR2 YFSETQ. CDR3 amino acids: CASQPEGAISYNEQFF. Here the CDR3 DNA reads TGCGCCAGCCAACCTGAGGGAGCTATCTCCTACAATGAGCAGTTCTTC.

This chain joins TRBV30 and TRBJ2-5; 9 bases line up with TRBD1. V was pared by 0 bases and J by 4 bases, with 6 bases of the junction left unmatched. The CDR3 has 15 amino acids. Looked up from germline, CDR1 is GTSNPN and CDR2 is SVGIG (reference sequence). This CDR3 reads CAWSVLGQGGETQYF. DNA of the CDR3: TGTGCCTGGAGTGTTCTGGGACAGGGAGGAGAGACCCAGTACTTC.

The CDR3 region is CASSLGQTSTDTQYF. The CDR3 DNA sequence: TGTGCCAGCAGCTTGGGCCAGACTAGCACAGATACGCAGTATTTT. The J gene is TRBJ2-3, the V gene TRBV5-8; D ambiguous. Trimming cost V 0 bases and J 0 bases, with 8 bases left between them. The CDR3 spans 15 residues. Germline V CDR1 and CDR2: SGHTS, YDEGEE.

This clone was found once. The chain links TRBV28 to TRBJ1-3; 7 bases map to TRBD1. V dropped 3 bases and J dropped 0; count of bases not matched to a gene: 5. CDR3 length: 16 residues. Germline V lookup: CDR1 MDHEN, CDR2 SYDVKM. The CDR3 loop is CASSFVGDSSGNTIYF. As DNA, the CDR3 is TGTGCCAGCAGTTTCGTCGGGGACAGCTCTGGAAACACCATATATTTT.

The sample holds one count of this clone. V and J are TRBV9 and TRBJ2-3; 9 nucleotides match TRBD2. Germline V CDR1 and CDR2: SGDLS, YYNGEE. V gave up 4 bases and J gave up 1 base; unmatched junction bases: 10. The CDR3 length is 17 residues. The CDR3 region has the DNA TGTGCCAGCAGCCAGCGGGGGGCTAGGGTCGGCACAGATACGCAGTATTTT. Translating it yields CASSQRGARVGTDTQYF.

The rearrangement links TRBV15 to TRBJ1-1; no definite D call. The CDR3 sequence is 15 residues long. The V and J ends lost 1 base and 4 bases respectively, with 13 bases between them. The germline CDR1 and CDR2 sequences are LNHNV and YYDKDF (reference sequence). The CDR3: CATSRGGAAGTEAFF. DNA of the CDR3: TGTGCCACCAGCAGAGGGGGAGCCGCGGGCACTGAAGCTTTCTTT.

This chain uses TRBV6-5 with TRBJ2-4; no firm D call. Trimming took 9 bases from V and 7 from J, leaving 16 bases between them. CDR3 length equals 13 residues. CDR1 and CDR2 (germline): MNHEY, SVGAGI. The CDR3: CASSDGNGNIQYF. In nucleotides, the CDR3 is TGTGCCAGTTCCGACGGAAACGGGAACATTCAGTACTTC.

V usage is TRBV7-9 and J usage is TRBJ1-3; TRBD1 matches at 7 bases. Germline assignment: CDR1 SEHNR and CDR2 FQNEAQ (reference sequence). V lost 5 bases and J lost 6; bases outside the gene matches: 10. CDR3 size: 15 residues. The CDR3 spells CASSPIDRVTNTIYF. The CDR3 DNA reads as TGTGCCAGCAGCCCGATCGACAGGGTAACAAACACCATATATTTT.

The rearrangement links TRBV27 to TRBJ2-2; D is possibly TRBD1 (5 bases). CDR3 length: 16 amino acids. Trimming cost V 3 bases and J 3 bases, with 14 bases left between them. Per the germline V gene, CDR1 is MNHEY and CDR2 is SMNVEV (reference sequence). This CDR3 is CASSFGRAIHTGELFF. The CDR3 nucleotides are TGTGCCAGCAGTTTCGGCAGGGCCATCCACACCGGGGAGCTGTTTTTT.

This rearrangement joins TRBV10-3 to TRBJ2-5, with D unresolved. V dropped 4 bases and J dropped 1 base, with 7 bases sitting between them. The CDR3 totals 13 residues. CDR1 ENHRY and CDR2 SYGVKD come from the germline V gene. The CDR3 coding sequence is TGTGCCATCAGTGCCAACAGCCAAGAGACCCAGTACTTC. This codes for CAISANSQETQYF.

V usage is TRBV10-1 and J usage is TRBJ2-1, with 8 nucleotides matching TRBD2. The V segment lost 2 bases and the J segment 1 base; nucleotides outside the gene matches: 1. Germline V gene sequence: CDR1 WNHNN, CDR2 SYGVQD (reference sequence). The CDR3 sequence is 15 residues long. The CDR3 DNA follows: TGCGCCAGCAGTGAGACTAGCGGATCCTACAATGAGCAGTTCTTC. Its translation is CASSETSGSYNEQFF.

The chain recombines TRBV5-6 with TRBJ2-4, with D unresolved. Germline V gene lookup returns CDR1 SGHDT and CDR2 YYEEEE. Trimming left V 2 bases short and J 1 base short, with 13 bases between. The CDR3 totals 16 residues. DNA of the CDR3: TGTGCCAGCAGCTTCTATATGCCCGGGGCCAAAAACATTCAGTACTTC. Translation gives CASSFYMPGAKNIQYF.

The chain couples TRBV4-3 to TRBJ2-3; tentative D call: TRBD2 (5 bases). The CDR3 extends over 15 amino acids. Trimming removed 2 bases from V and 0 bases from J, with 9 bases in between. Germline V gene data show CDR1 as LGHNA and CDR2 as YSLEER. The CDR3 region is CASSQLAASTDTQYF. CDR3 coding DNA: TGCGCCAGCAGCCAACTAGCAGCTAGCACAGATACGCAGTATTTT.

The chain links TRBV6-2 or TRBV6-3 to TRBJ2-5, with TRBD2 identical over 10 bases. CDR1 is MNHEY and CDR2 is SVGEGT in the germline V gene. V was clipped by 4 bases and J by 5 bases; unmatched bases: 7. The CDR3 loop spans 15 amino acids. CDR3 protein: CASSSYSGGAETQYF. In nucleotides, the CDR3 is TGTGCCAGCAGTTCGTACAGCGGGGGGGCGGAGACCCAGTACTTC.

This clone was observed a single time. This chain joins TRBV28 and TRBJ2-5; TRBD1 might be the D (6 bases). The CDR3 loop spans 14 amino acids. Deletions cut 0 bases from V and 1 base from J, with 6 bases between. Germline CDR1 and CDR2: MDHEN and SYDVKM. The CDR3, as DNA: TGTGCCAGCAGTTTATGGGACAGCCAAGAGACCCAGTACTTC. This codes for CASSLWDSQETQYF.

The chain uses TRBV12-3 or TRBV12-4 and TRBJ1-2; 11 bases agree with TRBD1. V was pared by 5 bases and J by 8 bases, with 4 bases of the junction left unmatched. The CDR3 is 13 amino acids. The chain's CDR3 is CASSTDRGRGYTF. The CDR3, as DNA: TGTGCCAGCAGTACGGACAGGGGGCGGGGCTACACCTTC.

V gene TRBV4-3 combines with J gene TRBJ2-3, with D maybe TRBD2 (6 bases). Trimming cost V 5 bases and J 5 bases, with 11 bases left between them. The CDR3 has 13 residues. Germline CDR1 LGHNA, CDR2 YSLEER. CDR3 bases: TGCGCCAGCAGCGGCGGGGAGGAAGATACGCAGTATTTT. Its translation: CASSGGEEDTQYF.

The chain employs TRBV4-1 and TRBJ1-2; possibly TRBD1 for D (5 bases). The germline V gene encodes CDR1 MGHRA and CDR2 YSYEKL. V gave up 5 bases and J gave up 4 bases, with 8 bases separating them. The CDR3 length is 12 residues. CDR3 sequence reads: CASSRGSYGYTF. The CDR3 DNA is TGCGCCAGCAGCAGGGGATCCTATGGCTACACCTTC.

The chain combines TRBV9 with TRBJ1-3; D is unresolved. Germline CDR1 reads SGDLS; CDR2 reads YYNGEE. Trimming took 4 bases from V and 0 from J, leaving 11 bases between them. The CDR3 runs to 15 residues. The CDR3 protein is CASSPLRSSGNTIYF. The CDR3 nucleotides read TGTGCCAGCAGCCCTCTACGGAGCTCTGGAAACACCATATATTTT. Full variable domain (remainder filled in from reference TRBV9 and TRBJ1-3): DSGVTQTPKHLITATGQRVTLRCSPRSGDLSVYWYQQSLDQGLQFLIQYYNGEERAKGNILERFSAQQFPDLHSELNLSSLELGDSALYFCASSPLRSSGNTIYFGEGSWLTVV.

This clone appeared a single time. This chain uses TRBV6-5 with TRBJ1-1; the D gene is possibly TRBD1 (6 bases). The CDR3 is 11 amino acids. Trimming stripped 6 bases from V and 8 bases from J, with 10 bases between. The V gene's germline CDR1 is MNHEY and CDR2 SVGAGI. The CDR3 region is CASSTGLEAFF. Here the CDR3 DNA reads TGTGCCAGCAGCACAGGGTTGGAAGCTTTCTTT.

J is TRBJ2-7 and V is TRBV5-1; maybe TRBD2 (6 bases). The CDR3 totals 16 residues. Germline V gene sequence: CDR1 SGHRS, CDR2 YFSETQ. V lost 7 bases to trimming and J lost 0 bases, with 20 bases between them. CDR3 in DNA: TGCGCCAGCCGGCGGCGGGGCGGGGAGAGCTCCTACGAGCAGTACTTC. Its translation is CASRRRGGESSYEQYF.

The chain couples TRBV6-5 to TRBJ1-1; D possibly corresponds to TRBD1 (5 bases). The length of the CDR3 is 13 residues. Germline V CDR1 and CDR2: MNHEY, SVGAGI. V gave up 8 bases and J gave up 3 bases, with 13 bases separating them. The CDR3 region is CASGNLQDTEAFF. The CDR3 bases are TGTGCCAGCGGCAACCTACAGGACACTGAAGCTTTCTTT.

The CDR3 region is CASRHGTGLNTEAFF. The CDR3 nucleotides are TGTGCCAGCAGGCACGGGACAGGGTTGAACACTGAAGCTTTCTTT. The rearrangement uses TRBV9 and TRBJ1-1; 9 bases are a match to TRBD1. The CDR3 spans 15 residues. Trimming at V came to 5 bases and at J to 0 bases, leaving 5 bases not matched to a gene. The germline V gene has CDR1 SGDLS and CDR2 YYNGEE.

V usage is TRBV3-1 (or the pseudogene TRBV3-2) and J usage is TRBJ2-7, with TRBD1 matching over 8 bases. The CDR3 is 14 residues long. Looked up from germline, CDR1 is LGHDT and CDR2 is YNNKEL (reference sequence). The ends lost 1 base at V and 2 bases at J; junction bases unmatched: 1. The CDR3: CASSQGTGTYEQYF. In DNA form, the CDR3 reads TGTGCCAGCAGCCAAGGGACAGGGACCTACGAGCAGTACTTC.

V and J are TRBV4-1 and TRBJ1-2; perhaps TRBD1 as D (5 bases). Germline CDR1 and CDR2: MGHRA and YSYEKL. Trimming stripped 9 bases from V and 7 bases from J, with 15 bases between. CDR3 length: 12 residues. The CDR3 coding sequence is TGCGCCAGTACTGCTGGGGGGGGTGGCTACACCTTC. It encodes CASTAGGGGYTF.

This clone was recorded a few times. Germline and junction disagree at one end, which may indicate a read error. This chain's CDR3 is CASSEGAGAHF. The CDR3 nucleotides are TGTGCCAGCAGTGAAGGAGCAGGGGCGCACTTC. The chain employs TRBV6-1 and TRBJ2-7, with D maybe TRBD1 (6 bases). CDR1 is MNHNS, CDR2 SASEGT, per germline. The CDR3 spans 11 residues.

This chain connects TRBV6-2 or TRBV6-3 to TRBJ1-5; TRBD1 might be the D (5 bases). This CDR3 is built from 15 residues. The V end lost 5 bases, the J end lost 0 bases, and 11 bases lay between the germline ends. CDR1 is MNHEY and CDR2 is SVGEGT in the germline V gene. The CDR3, as DNA: TGTGCCAGCAGTAACGGGGACTATAGCAATCAGCCCCAGCATTTT. Its translation is CASSNGDYSNQPQHF.